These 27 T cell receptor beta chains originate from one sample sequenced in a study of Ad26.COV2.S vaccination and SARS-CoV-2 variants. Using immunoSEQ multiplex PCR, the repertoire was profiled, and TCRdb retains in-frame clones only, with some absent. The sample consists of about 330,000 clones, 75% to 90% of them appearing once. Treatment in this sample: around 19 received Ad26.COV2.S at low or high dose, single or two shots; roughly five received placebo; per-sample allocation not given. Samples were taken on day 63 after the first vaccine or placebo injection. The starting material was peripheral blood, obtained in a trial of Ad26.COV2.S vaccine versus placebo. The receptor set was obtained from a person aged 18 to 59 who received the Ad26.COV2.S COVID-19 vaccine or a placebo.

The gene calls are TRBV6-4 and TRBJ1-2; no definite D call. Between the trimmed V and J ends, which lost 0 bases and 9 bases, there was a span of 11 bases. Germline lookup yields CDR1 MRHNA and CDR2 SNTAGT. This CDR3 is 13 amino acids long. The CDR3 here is CASSDSGGNRYTF. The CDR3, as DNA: TGTGCCAGCAGTGACTCAGGAGGGAACCGCTACACCTTC.

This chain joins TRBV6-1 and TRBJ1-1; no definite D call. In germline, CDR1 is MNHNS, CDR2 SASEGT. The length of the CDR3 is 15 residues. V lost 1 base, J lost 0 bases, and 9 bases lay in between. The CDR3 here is CASSEEPFLNTEAFF. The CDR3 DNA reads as TGTGCCAGCAGTGAAGAACCATTTCTGAACACTGAAGCTTTCTTT.

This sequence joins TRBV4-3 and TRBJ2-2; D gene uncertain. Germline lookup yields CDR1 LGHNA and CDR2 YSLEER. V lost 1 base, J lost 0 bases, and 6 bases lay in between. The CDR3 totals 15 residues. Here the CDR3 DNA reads TGCGCCAGCAGCCAAGCGGCATCGAACACCGGGGAGCTGTTTTTT. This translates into CASSQAASNTGELFF.

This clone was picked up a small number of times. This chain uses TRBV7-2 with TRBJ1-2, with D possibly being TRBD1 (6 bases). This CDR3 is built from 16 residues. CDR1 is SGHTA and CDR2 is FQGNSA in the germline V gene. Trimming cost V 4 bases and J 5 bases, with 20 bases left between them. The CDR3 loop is CASSSTRATGTYGYTF. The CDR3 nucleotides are TGTGCCAGCAGCTCCACAAGAGCTACAGGGACTTATGGCTACACCTTC.

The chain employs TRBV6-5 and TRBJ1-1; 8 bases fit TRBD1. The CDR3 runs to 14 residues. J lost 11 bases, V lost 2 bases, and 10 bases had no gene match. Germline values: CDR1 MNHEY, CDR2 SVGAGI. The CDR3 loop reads CASSYQGAGGEAFF. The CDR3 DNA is TGTGCCAGCAGTTACCAAGGGGCAGGGGGCGAGGCTTTCTTT.

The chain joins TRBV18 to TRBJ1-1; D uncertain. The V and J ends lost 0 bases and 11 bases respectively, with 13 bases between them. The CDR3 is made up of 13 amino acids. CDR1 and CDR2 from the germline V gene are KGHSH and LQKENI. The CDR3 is CASSPPGTSWAFF. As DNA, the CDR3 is TGTGCCAGCTCACCACCTGGAACGAGTTGGGCTTTCTTT.

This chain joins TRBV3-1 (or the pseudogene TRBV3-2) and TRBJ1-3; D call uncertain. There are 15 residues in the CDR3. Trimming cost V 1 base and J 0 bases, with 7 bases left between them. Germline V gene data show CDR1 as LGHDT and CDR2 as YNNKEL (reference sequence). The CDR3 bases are TGTGCCAGCAGCCAAGGCAGTTCCTCTGGAAACACCATATATTTT. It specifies CASSQGSSSGNTIYF.

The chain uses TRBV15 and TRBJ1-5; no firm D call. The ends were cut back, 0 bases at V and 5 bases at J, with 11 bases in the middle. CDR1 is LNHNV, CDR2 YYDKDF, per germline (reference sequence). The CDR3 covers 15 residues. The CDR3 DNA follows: TGTGCCACCAGCAGAGATAACGGGGTAGATCAGCCCCAGCATTTT. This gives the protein CATSRDNGVDQPQHF.

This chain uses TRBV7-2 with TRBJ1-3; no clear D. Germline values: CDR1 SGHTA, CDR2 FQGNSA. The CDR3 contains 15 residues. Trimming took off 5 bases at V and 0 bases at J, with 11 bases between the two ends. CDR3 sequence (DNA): TGTGCCAGCAGCCTGGCGGGGTTCTCTGGAAACACCATATATTTT. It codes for CASSLAGFSGNTIYF.

The CDR3 DNA reads as TGTGCCAGCAGCTTAGACCCTCTGAATGAAGCTTTCTTT. Encoded protein: CASSLDPLNEAFF. The genes are TRBV11-3 and TRBJ1-1; D gene unclear. Trimming removed 0 bases from V and 7 bases from J, with 9 bases in between. This CDR3 has 13 amino acids. Germline V gives CDR1 SGHNT, CDR2 YENEEA.

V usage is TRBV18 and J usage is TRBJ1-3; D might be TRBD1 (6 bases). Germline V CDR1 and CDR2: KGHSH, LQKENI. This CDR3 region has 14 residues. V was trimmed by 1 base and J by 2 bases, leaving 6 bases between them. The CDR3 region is CASSPQGAGNTIYF. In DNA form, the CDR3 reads TGTGCCAGCTCACCACAGGGGGCTGGAAACACCATATATTTT.

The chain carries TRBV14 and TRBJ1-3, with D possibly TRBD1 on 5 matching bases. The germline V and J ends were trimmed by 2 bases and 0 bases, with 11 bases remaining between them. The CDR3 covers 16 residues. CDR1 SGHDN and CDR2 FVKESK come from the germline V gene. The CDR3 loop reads CASSQLGTVSGNTIYF. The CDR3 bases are TGTGCCAGCAGCCAACTAGGGACGGTCTCTGGAAACACCATATATTTT.

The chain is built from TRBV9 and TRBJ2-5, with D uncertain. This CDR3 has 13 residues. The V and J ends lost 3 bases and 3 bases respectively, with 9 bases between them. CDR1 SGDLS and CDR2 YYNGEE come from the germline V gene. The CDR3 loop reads CASSERREETQYF. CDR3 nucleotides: TGTGCCAGCAGCGAACGTAGAGAAGAGACCCAGTACTTC.

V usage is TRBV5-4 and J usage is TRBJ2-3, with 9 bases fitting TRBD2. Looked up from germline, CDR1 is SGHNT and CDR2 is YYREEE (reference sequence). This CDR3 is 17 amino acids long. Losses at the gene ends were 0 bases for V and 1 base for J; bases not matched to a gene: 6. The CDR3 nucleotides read TGTGCCAGCAGCTTGGTTTCGCCTAGCGGGGGCACAGATACGCAGTATTTT. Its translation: CASSLVSPSGGTDTQYF.

The CDR3 spells CAPLGGEKLFF. DNA of the CDR3: TGTGCCCCCCTGGGGGGGGAAAAACTGTTTTTT. The rearrangement links TRBV10-3 to TRBJ1-4; D is perhaps TRBD1 (5 bases). V was clipped by 11 bases and J by 8 bases, with 12 bases between them. This CDR3 is built from 11 residues. Germline loops: CDR1 ENHRY, CDR2 SYGVKD.

CDR3 coding DNA: TGTGCCAGCAGTTTAAGAGTGGACACTGAAGCTTTCTTT. Amino acid sequence: CASSLRVDTEAFF. The chain carries TRBV12-3 or TRBV12-4 and TRBJ1-1; D gene unclear. The V and J ends lost 2 bases and 3 bases respectively, with 7 bases between them. CDR3 length: 13 amino acids.

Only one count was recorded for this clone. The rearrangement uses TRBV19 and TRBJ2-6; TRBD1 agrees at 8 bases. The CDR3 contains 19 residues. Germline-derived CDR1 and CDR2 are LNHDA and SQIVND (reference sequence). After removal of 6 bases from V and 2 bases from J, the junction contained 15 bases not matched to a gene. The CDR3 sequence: CASSSWAGGGTTGANVLTF. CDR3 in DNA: TGTGCCAGTAGCTCATGGGCAGGGGGCGGTACCACTGGGGCCAACGTCCTGACTTTC. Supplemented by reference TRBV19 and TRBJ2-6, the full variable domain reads DGGITQSPKYLFRKEGQNVTLSCEQNLNHDAMYWYRQDPGQGLRLIYYSQIVNDFQKGDIAEGYSVSREKKESFPLTVTSAQKNPTAFYLCASSSWAGGGTTGANVLTFGAGSRLTVL.

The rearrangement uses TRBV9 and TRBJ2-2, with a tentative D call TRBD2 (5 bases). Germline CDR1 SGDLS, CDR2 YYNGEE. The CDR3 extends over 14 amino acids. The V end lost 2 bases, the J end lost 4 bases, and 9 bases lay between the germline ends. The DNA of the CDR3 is TGTGCCAGCAGCGTTCCGGGGATCACCGGGGAGCTGTTTTTT. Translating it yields CASSVPGITGELFF. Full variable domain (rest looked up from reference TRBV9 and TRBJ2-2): DSGVTQTPKHLITATGQRVTLRCSPRSGDLSVYWYQQSLDQGLQFLIQYYNGEERAKGNILERFSAQQFPDLHSELNLSSLELGDSALYFCASSVPGITGELFFGEGSRLTVL.

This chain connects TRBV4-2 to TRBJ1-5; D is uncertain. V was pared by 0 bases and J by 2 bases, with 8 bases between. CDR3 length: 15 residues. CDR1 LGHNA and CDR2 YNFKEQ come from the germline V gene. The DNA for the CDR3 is TGTGCCAGCAGCCAAGAAGGGATGGGCAATCAGCCCCAGCATTTT. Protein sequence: CASSQEGMGNQPQHF.

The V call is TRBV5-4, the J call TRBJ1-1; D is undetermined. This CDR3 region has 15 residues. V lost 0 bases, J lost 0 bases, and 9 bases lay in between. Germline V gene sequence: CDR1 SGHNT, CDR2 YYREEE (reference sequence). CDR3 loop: CASSLAAAMNTEAFF. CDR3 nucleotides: TGTGCCAGCAGCTTGGCCGCAGCTATGAACACTGAAGCTTTCTTT.

The CDR3 sequence: CASSPETALDTEAFF. CDR3 in DNA: TGTGCCAGCAGCCCCGAGACGGCTTTGGACACTGAAGCTTTCTTT. The chain employs TRBV4-2 and TRBJ1-1, with D unresolved. The germline CDR1 and CDR2 sequences are LGHNA and YNFKEQ. The CDR3 totals 15 residues. Trimming stripped 4 bases from V and 3 bases from J, with 15 bases between.

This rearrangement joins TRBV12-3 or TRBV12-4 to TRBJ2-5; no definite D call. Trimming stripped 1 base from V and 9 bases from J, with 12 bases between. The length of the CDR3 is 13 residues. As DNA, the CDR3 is TGTGCCAGCAGTTTAGGGCGCCCTGGGGCCCAGTACTTC. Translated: CASSLGRPGAQYF.

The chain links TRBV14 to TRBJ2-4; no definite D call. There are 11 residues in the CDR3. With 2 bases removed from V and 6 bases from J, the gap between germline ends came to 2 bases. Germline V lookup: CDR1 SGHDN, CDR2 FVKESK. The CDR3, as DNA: TGTGCCAGCAGCCAAATAAACATTCAGTACTTC. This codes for CASSQINIQYF.

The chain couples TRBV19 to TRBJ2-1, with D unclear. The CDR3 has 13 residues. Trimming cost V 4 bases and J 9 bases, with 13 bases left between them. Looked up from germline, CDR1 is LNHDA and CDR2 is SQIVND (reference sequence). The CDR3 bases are TGTGCCAGTAGTACGGATCCCCGAGGTGAGCAGTTCTTC. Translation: CASSTDPRGEQFF.

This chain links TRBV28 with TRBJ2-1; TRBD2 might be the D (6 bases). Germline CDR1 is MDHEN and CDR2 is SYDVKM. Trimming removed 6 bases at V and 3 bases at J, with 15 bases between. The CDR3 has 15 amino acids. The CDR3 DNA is TGTGCCAGCAGCTCTACTAGCCCGCGCTACAATGAGCAGTTCTTC. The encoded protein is CASSSTSPRYNEQFF.

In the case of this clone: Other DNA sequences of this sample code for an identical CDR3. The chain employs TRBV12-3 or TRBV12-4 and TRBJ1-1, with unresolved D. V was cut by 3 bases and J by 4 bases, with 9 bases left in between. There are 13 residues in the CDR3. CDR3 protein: CASSLSEFTEAFF. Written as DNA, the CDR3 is TGTGCCAGCAGTTTGAGCGAATTCACTGAAGCTTTCTTT.

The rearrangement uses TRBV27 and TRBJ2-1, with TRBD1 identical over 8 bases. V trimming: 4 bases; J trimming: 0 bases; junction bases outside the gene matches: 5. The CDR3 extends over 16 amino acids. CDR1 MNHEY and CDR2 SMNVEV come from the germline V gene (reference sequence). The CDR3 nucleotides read TGTGCCAGCAGTTCTAACAGGGGGAGCTCCTACAATGAGCAGTTCTTC. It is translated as CASSSNRGSSYNEQFF.